This passage covers 2 T cell receptor beta chains from one sample sequenced in a study of OX40 agonist ivuxolimab in advanced cancers. Generated by immunoSEQ multiplex PCR, the TCRdb table keeps only in-frame clones and is missing some. The sample lists 75,000 to 95,000 clones, 85% to 95% occurring once. The sequencing used CD4+ or CD8+ T cells sorted from blood, collected in a trial of the OX40 agonist ivuxolimab. Receptors were obtained from an adult with an advanced solid tumor such as melanoma, head and neck, liver or kidney cancer.

This clone has just one count. V usage is TRBV5-1 and J usage is TRBJ2-3; perhaps TRBD2 as D (6 bases). CDR1 is SGHRS and CDR2 is YFSETQ in the germline V gene. Trimming cost V 3 bases and J 0 bases, with 11 bases left between them. The CDR3 sequence is 15 residues long. The CDR3 loop reads CASSSPGESTDTQYF. The CDR3 nucleotides read TGCGCCAGCAGCTCCCCGGGGGAAAGCACAGATACGCAGTATTTT.

The J gene is TRBJ2-2, the V gene TRBV12-5; the D is unclear. Germline loops: CDR1 LGHNT, CDR2 FRNRAP. Deletions cut 5 bases from V and 9 bases from J, with 16 bases between. The CDR3 extends over 14 amino acids. The CDR3: CASGRWHENWELFF. The CDR3 bases are TGTGCTAGTGGTCGTTGGCACGAGAATTGGGAGCTGTTTTTT.